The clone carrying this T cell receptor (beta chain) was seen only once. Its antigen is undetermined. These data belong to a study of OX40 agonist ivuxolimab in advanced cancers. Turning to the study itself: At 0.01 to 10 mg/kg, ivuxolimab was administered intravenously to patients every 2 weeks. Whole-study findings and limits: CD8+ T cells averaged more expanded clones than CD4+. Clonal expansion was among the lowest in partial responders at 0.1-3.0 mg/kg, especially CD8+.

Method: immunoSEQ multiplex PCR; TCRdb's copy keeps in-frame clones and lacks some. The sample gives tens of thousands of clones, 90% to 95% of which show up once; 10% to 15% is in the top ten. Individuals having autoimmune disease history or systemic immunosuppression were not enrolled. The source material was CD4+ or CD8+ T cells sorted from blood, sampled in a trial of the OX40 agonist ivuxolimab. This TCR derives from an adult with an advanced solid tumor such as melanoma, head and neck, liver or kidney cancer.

The CDR3 coding sequence is TGTGCCAGCAGCCGCGGACAGCACAATGAGCAGTTCTTC. It yields the protein CASSRGQHNEQFF. This chain links TRBV6-5 with TRBJ2-1, with TRBD1 as a possible D gene (6 bases). CDR1 is MNHEY and CDR2 is SVGAGI in the germline V gene. Trimming cost V 6 bases and J 5 bases, with 11 bases left between them. The CDR3 loop spans 13 amino acids.